The 5 T cell receptor beta chains in this list originate from one sample, sequenced in a study of OX40 agonist ivuxolimab in advanced cancers. Profiled with immunoSEQ multiplex PCR; TCRdb holds only in-frame clones, not every one. The sample comprises more than 15,000 clones, approximately 82% of which are singletons, and under 2.5% rests with the top ten. This specimen consisted of CD4+ or CD8+ T cells sorted from blood, obtained in a trial of the OX40 agonist ivuxolimab. Source of these receptors: an adult with an advanced solid tumor such as melanoma, head and neck, liver or kidney cancer.

The chain has TRBV7-3 and TRBJ2-6; tentative D call: TRBD1 (5 bases). The V gene lost 5 bases and the J gene lost 1 base, with 15 bases spanning the gap. This CDR3 region has 17 residues. The germline V gene encodes CDR1 SGHTA and CDR2 FQGTGA. This CDR3 is CASSPGDRLSGANVLTF. DNA for the CDR3: TGTGCCAGCAGCCCGGGTGACAGACTTTCTGGGGCCAACGTCCTGACTTTC.

The chain has TRBV27 and TRBJ2-5; D is possibly TRBD1 (6 bases). CDR1 is MNHEY, CDR2 SMNVEV, per germline (reference sequence). CDR3 length: 14 amino acids. Trimming removed 6 bases at V and 2 bases at J, with 13 bases between. The CDR3 protein is CASSPRTVQETQYF. CDR3 sequence (DNA): TGTGCCAGCAGCCCAAGGACAGTTCAAGAGACCCAGTACTTC.

This clone came up once. J is TRBJ2-7 and V is TRBV27, with D uncertain. The CDR3 is 11 residues long. Germline CDR1 is MNHEY and CDR2 is SMNVEV (reference sequence). Trimming took off 1 base at V and 8 bases at J, with 6 bases between the two ends. CDR3 region: CASSLWGQQYF. CDR3 coding DNA: TGTGCCAGCAGTTTATGGGGTCAGCAGTACTTC.

The chain has TRBV6-5 and TRBJ1-5; D is undetermined. CDR3 size: 15 residues. The V end lost 6 bases, the J end lost 5 bases, and 17 bases lay between the germline ends. Germline V gene data show CDR1 as MNHEY and CDR2 as SVGAGI. DNA for the CDR3: TGTGCCAGCAGCTCGCCGCGGGGTACGGATCAGCCCCAGCATTTT. It encodes CASSSPRGTDQPQHF.

This chain joins TRBV7-8 and TRBJ2-7; tentatively, D is TRBD2 (5 bases). The V end lost 5 bases, the J end lost 7 bases, and 24 bases lay between the germline ends. CDR3 length: 16 residues. CDR1 is SGHVS and CDR2 is FQNEAQ in the germline V gene. The CDR3 DNA follows: TGTGCCAGCAGCCCATTTGTCTACCCTTATCCGGGGGAGCAGTACTTC. This encodes CASSPFVYPYPGEQYF.